This TCR beta chain was sequenced during a study of shared clonotypes between healthy human individuals. Study background: Per-donor plates numbered three CD4 naive, three CD4 memory, two CD8 naive and one CD8 memory. Regarding the study as a whole: Unshared clonotypes carried lower generation probabilities than those common to all four donors.

V shed 2 bases, J shed 10 bases, and the junction held 9 bases outside the gene matches. In germline, CDR1 is MDHEN, CDR2 SYDVKM. The CDR3 is 15 amino acids. It was across several immunoSEQ plates that each subset's genomic DNA was evenly split. The data were produced by immunoSEQ multiplex PCR, yet TCRdb's version contains in-frame clones alone and is incomplete. Of about 2.1 million clones in the sample, around 93% were seen once. The naive CD8 population came from CD45RO-negative cells selected for CCR7, without terminally differentiated effector memory CD45RA+ cells. Donors included only healthy HIV-negative adults lacking recent acute infections or vaccinations. As for this clone: The antigen is not known.

Specimen: naive CD8+ T cells from PBMCs. The chain carries TRBV28 and TRBJ2-1, with TRBD2 matching 9 bases. The sequence derives from a man aged 18 to 29 in good health. Some clones in this sample may be carry-over from other donors' samples. As DNA, the CDR3 is TGTGCCAGCAGTTTAAGGCGGGAGGGCCCGGAGGAGCAGTTCTTC. This sequence encodes CASSLRREGPEEQFF.